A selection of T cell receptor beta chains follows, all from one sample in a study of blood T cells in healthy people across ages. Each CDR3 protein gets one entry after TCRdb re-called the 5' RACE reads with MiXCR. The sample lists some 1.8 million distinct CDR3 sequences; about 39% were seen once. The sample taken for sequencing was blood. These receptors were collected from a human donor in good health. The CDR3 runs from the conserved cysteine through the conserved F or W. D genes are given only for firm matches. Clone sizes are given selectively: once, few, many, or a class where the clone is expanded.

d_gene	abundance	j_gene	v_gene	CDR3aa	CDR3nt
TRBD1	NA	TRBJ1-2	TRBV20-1	CSGTGGNYGYTF	TGCAGTGGGACAGGGGGCAACTATGGCTACACCTTC
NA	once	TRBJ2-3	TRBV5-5	CASSLDGEASTDTQYF	TGTGCCAGCAGCTTGGACGGGGAGGCAAGCACAGATACGCAGTATTTT
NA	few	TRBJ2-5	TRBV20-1	CSATTRVSQETQYF	TGCAGTGCTACCACCAGGGTGAGCCAAGAGACCCAGTACTTC
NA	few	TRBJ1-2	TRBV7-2	CASSSPTKHYGYTF	TGTGCCAGCAGCTCTCCGACAAAACACTATGGCTACACCTTC
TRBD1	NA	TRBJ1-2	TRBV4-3	CASSQGAGQGNYGYTF	TGCGCCAGCAGCCAAGGGGCGGGACAGGGGAACTATGGCTACACCTTC
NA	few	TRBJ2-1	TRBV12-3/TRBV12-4	CASSTSSSYNEQFF	TGTGCCAGCAGCACTAGCTCGTCCTACAATGAGCAGTTCTTC
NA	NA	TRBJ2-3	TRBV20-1	CSARASGAYSTDTQYF	TGCAGTGCTAGAGCCTCCGGGGCGTATAGCACAGATACGCAGTATTTT
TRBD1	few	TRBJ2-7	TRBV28	CASSLETGVSYEQYF	TGTGCCAGCAGTTTGGAAACAGGGGTGTCCTACGAGCAGTACTTC
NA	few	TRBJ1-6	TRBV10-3	CATGFGADSPLHF	TGTGCCACCGGCTTTGGGGCCGATTCACCCCTCCACTTT
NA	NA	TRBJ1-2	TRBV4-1	CASSQGWGRRSYGYTF	TGCGCCAGCAGCCAAGGGTGGGGCAGGAGGTCCTATGGCTACACCTTC
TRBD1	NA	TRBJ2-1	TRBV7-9	CASSLGFRGLNEQFF	TGTGCCAGCAGCTTAGGATTCAGGGGGCTCAATGAGCAGTTCTTC
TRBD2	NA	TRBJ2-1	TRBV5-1	CASSFEAGGPGFF	TGCGCCAGCAGCTTTGAAGCGGGGGGGCCGGGGTTCTTC
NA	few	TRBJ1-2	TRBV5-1	CASSLEPGGVPTYGYTF	TGCGCCAGCAGCTTGGAGCCTGGGGGGGTCCCCACCTATGGCTACACCTTC
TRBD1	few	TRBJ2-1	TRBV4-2	CASSQAGTGASYNEQFF	TGTGCCAGCAGCCAAGCCGGGACAGGGGCTTCGTACAATGAGCAGTTCTTC
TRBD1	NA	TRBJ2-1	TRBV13	CASGLGGQGAGNEQFF	TGTGCCAGCGGCTTAGGCGGACAGGGGGCGGGGAATGAGCAGTTCTTC
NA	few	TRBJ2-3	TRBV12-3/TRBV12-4	CASSSGLSGGTDTQYF	TGTGCCAGCAGTTCAGGACTATCCGGGGGCACAGATACGCAGTATTTT
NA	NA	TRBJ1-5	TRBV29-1	CSVGGWSNQPQHF	TGCAGCGTTGGAGGTTGGAGCAATCAGCCCCAGCATTTT
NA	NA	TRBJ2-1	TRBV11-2	CASSSRTVNEQFF	TGTGCCAGCAGCTCCCGGACAGTAAATGAGCAGTTCTTC
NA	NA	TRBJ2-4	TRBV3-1	CASSHSLGNIQYF	TGTGCCAGCAGCCATTCCCTTGGAAACATTCAGTACTTC
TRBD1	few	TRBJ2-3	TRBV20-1	CSARFRTGAHTDTQYF	TGCAGTGCTAGATTTAGGACAGGGGCCCACACAGATACGCAGTATTTT
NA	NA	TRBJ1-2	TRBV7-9	CAGSLEVSSYTF	TGTGCCGGCAGCTTAGAAGTATCTAGCTACACCTTC
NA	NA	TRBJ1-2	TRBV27	CASKIGLNYGYTF	TGTGCCAGCAAGATAGGGCTTAACTATGGCTACACCTTC
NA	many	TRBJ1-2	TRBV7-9	CASSLGGLSYGYTF	TGTGCCAGCAGCTTGGGTGGCCTGAGTTATGGCTACACCTTC
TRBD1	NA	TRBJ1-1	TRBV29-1	CSVEMTGFGEAFF	TGCAGCGTAGAGATGACAGGGTTTGGTGAAGCTTTCTTT
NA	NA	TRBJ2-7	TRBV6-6	CASSYIGSGLEQYF	TGTGCCAGCAGTTACATAGGCAGCGGACTCGAGCAGTACTTC
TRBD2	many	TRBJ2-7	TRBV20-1	CSARRTSGANEQYF	TGCAGTGCTAGAAGGACTAGCGGGGCTAACGAGCAGTACTTC
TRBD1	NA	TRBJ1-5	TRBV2	CASSFTGGWQPQHF	TGTGCCAGCAGTTTTACAGGGGGTTGGCAGCCCCAGCATTTT
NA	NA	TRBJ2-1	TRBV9	CASRPSGASPGEQFF	TGTGCCAGCAGACCCTCCGGGGCTAGCCCTGGTGAGCAGTTCTTC
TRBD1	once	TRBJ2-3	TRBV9	CASSVIGGLDTQYF	TGTGCCAGCAGCGTGATAGGGGGCTTGGATACGCAGTATTTT
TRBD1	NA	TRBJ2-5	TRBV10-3	CAISEDRGRGETQYF	TGTGCCATCAGTGAGGACAGGGGGCGCGGGGAGACCCAGTACTTC
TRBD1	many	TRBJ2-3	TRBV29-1	CSVVVGQGTDTQYF	TGCAGCGTTGTGGTCGGACAGGGGACAGATACGCAGTATTTT
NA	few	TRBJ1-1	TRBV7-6	CASSPDPRRGTEAFF	TGTGCCAGCAGCCCTGACCCCAGAAGGGGAACTGAAGCTTTCTTT
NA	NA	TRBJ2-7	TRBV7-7	CASSLGTESFYEQYF	TGTGCTAGCAGCTTAGGCACGGAAAGCTTCTACGAGCAGTACTTC
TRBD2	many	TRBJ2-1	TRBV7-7	CASSPTSGGAYNEQFF	TGTGCCAGCAGCCCGACTAGCGGGGGGGCGTACAATGAGCAGTTCTTC
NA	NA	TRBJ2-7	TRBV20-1	CSAGGQTDYGQYF	TGCAGTGCGGGAGGACAGACCGACTACGGGCAGTACTTC
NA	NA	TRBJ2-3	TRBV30	CAWSAGSLSDTQYF	TGTGCCTGGAGCGCCGGTAGCCTCTCAGATACGCAGTATTTT
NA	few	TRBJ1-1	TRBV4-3	CASSQSKGTEGTEAFF	TGCGCCAGCAGCCAATCGAAGGGCACGGAGGGCACTGAAGCTTTCTTT
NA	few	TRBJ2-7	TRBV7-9	CASSSITGNLYEQYF	TGTGCCAGCAGCAGTATTACAGGAAACCTCTACGAGCAGTACTTC
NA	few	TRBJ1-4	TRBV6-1	CASSLIPGRTRGTEKLFF	TGTGCCAGCAGTCTGATTCCGGGACGGACCCGAGGGACTGAAAAACTGTTTTTT
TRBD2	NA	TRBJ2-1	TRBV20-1	CSASAGTSGAHEQFF	TGCAGTGCTAGTGCTGGGACTAGCGGCGCCCATGAGCAGTTCTTC
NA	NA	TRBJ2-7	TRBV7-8	CASSLVRNRVLNEQYF	TGTGCCAGCAGCTTAGTTCGGAACAGAGTCTTGAACGAGCAGTACTTC
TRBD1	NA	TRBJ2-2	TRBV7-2	CASSHRQGAPGELFF	TGTGCCAGCAGCCATAGACAGGGGGCCCCCGGGGAGCTGTTTTTT
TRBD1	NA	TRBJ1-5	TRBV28	CASSYSGTGEWQPQHF	TGTGCCAGCAGTTACAGCGGGACAGGGGAATGGCAGCCCCAGCATTTT
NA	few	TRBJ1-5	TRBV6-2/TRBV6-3	CASKNPGNSNQPQHF	TGTGCCAGCAAGAACCCAGGAAATAGCAATCAGCCCCAGCATTTT
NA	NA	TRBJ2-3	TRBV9	CASSVGWGLPTDTQYF	TGTGCCAGCAGCGTAGGTTGGGGGTTGCCCACAGATACGCAGTATTTT
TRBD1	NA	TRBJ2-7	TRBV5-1	CASSRGQGAFYEQYF	TGTGCCAGCAGCCGAGGACAGGGGGCTTTCTACGAGCAGTACTTC
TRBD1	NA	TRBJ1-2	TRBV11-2	CASSLSSWGQRNTF	TGTGCCAGCAGCCTTTCGAGTTGGGGACAGAGGAACACCTTC
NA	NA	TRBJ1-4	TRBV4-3	CASSPDFQGWEKLFF	TGCGCCAGCAGCCCAGATTTCCAGGGTTGGGAAAAACTGTTTTTT
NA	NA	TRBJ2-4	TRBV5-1	CASSLNRKNIQYF	TGCGCCAGCAGCTTGAACAGAAAAAACATTCAGTACTTC
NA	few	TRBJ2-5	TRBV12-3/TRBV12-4	CASKGGLFGGAGETQYF	TGTGCCAGCAAGGGGGGGTTGTTCGGAGGGGCCGGGGAGACCCAGTACTTC
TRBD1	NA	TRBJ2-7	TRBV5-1	CASSGQGRASYEQYF	TGCGCCAGCAGCGGACAGGGGAGGGCCAGCTACGAGCAGTACTTC
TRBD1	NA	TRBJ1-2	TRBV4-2	CASSQDVGRDRDGYTF	TGTGCCAGCAGCCAAGATGTGGGCAGGGACAGGGATGGCTACACCTTC
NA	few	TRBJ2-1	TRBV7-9	CASSLALWTGTLTYNEQFF	TGTGCCAGCAGCTTAGCTCTCTGGACGGGGACCCTCACCTACAATGAGCAGTTCTTC